Below, 10 T cell receptor beta chains from the same sample are listed, as sequenced in a study of CD8+ T cells in alopecia areata (dated by TCRdb to 2016 to 2019). The method was the immunoSEQ multiplex PCR assay. RNA was extracted from all samples and reverse transcribed into cDNA, which served as template for TCR sequencing. This immuneACCESS table, as held by TCRdb, lists in-frame sequences with V and J called but not all clones. Of the missing ones, under half trace to an unresolved V gene in checked studies; the others have no known cause. For this sample the table gives about 120,000 clones, of which 53% were detected only once. The ten largest make up around 0.44% of the sample. In light of the paper, this sample's time point label describes: roughly 27 days on oral tofacitinib. Per the publication, the treatment or condition label means: oral pan-JAK inhibitor, 5-10 mg twice daily. The sequencing used CD4+ T cells sorted from blood, collected at week 4, from a patient treated with tofacitinib. All receptors derive from a human donor with alopecia areata.

Here the CDR3 DNA reads TGTGCCAGCAGCCAAGATACGGTAACCTACGAGCAGTACTTC. Translating gives CASSQDTVTYEQYF. The rearrangement uses TRBV14 and TRBJ2-7; no reliable D call. The CDR3 covers 14 residues. Per the germline V gene, CDR1 is SGHDN and CDR2 is FVKESK. Trimming stripped 0 bases from V and 2 bases from J, with 8 bases between.

This clone was detected a few times. This chain links TRBV5-1 with TRBJ2-5, with TRBD1 identical over 9 bases. In germline, CDR1 is SGHRS, CDR2 YFSETQ. After removal of 4 bases from V and 5 bases from J, the junction contained 6 bases not matched to a gene. The CDR3 has 14 residues. The chain's CDR3 is CASSIGQGRETQYF. In DNA, the CDR3 is TGCGCCAGCAGCATAGGACAGGGGCGGGAGACCCAGTACTTC.

The chain joins TRBV29-1 to TRBJ1-1; D remains unclear. Germline V gene data show CDR1 as SQVTM and CDR2 as ANQGSEA. This CDR3 contains 10 residues. V lost 0 bases, J lost 11 bases, and 7 bases lay in between. As DNA, the CDR3 is TGCAGCGTTGAAGAAATGTCGGCTTTCTTT. Protein product: CSVEEMSAFF. Using reference TRBV29-1 and TRBJ1-1 for the parts outside the CDR3, the full variable domain is SAVISQKPSRDICQRGTSLTIQCQVDSQVTMMFWYRQQPGQSLTLIATANQGSEATYESGFVIDKFPISRPNLTFSTLTVSNMSPEDSSIYLCSVEEMSAFFGQGTRLTVV.

The genes are TRBV30 and TRBJ2-5; 7 nucleotides align to TRBD2. The CDR3 totals 12 residues. Trimming took 7 bases from V and 5 from J; bases not matched to a gene: 7. In germline, CDR1 is GTSNPN, CDR2 SVGIG (reference sequence). The CDR3 sequence: CASRAGVETQYF. The CDR3 coding sequence is TGTGCCTCACGCGCGGGGGTCGAGACCCAGTACTTC.

The J gene is TRBJ1-4, the V gene TRBV2; no clear D. Between the trimmed V and J ends, which lost 0 bases and 1 base, there was a span of 9 bases. CDR3 length: 16 amino acids. Germline loops: CDR1 SNHLY, CDR2 FYNNEI. The chain's CDR3 is CASSEAFPETNEKLFF. CDR3 bases: TGTGCCAGCAGTGAAGCGTTCCCAGAAACTAATGAAAAACTGTTTTTT.

This clone was seen only a few times. The chain uses TRBV29-1 and TRBJ2-7; D assignment may be TRBD1 or TRBD2 (5 bases each). From germline, CDR1 is SQVTM and CDR2 ANQGSEA. Trimming took 6 bases from V and 4 from J, leaving 19 bases between them. The CDR3 has 14 amino acids. CDR3 in DNA: TGCAGCGTACCCGGGGCCATCGGCGTTTACGAGCAGTACTTC. Amino acids: CSVPGAIGVYEQYF.

The chain carries TRBV7-9 and TRBJ1-2, with TRBD1 identical over 8 bases. The V gene's germline CDR1 is SEHNR and CDR2 FQNEAQ (reference sequence). The CDR3 extends over 14 amino acids. Unmatched junction bases numbered 2, after V lost 3 bases and J lost 2 bases. CDR3 sequence reads: CASSFDRGNYGYTF. The CDR3 DNA reads TGTGCCAGCAGCTTCGACAGGGGCAACTATGGCTACACCTTC.

This clone has only a few counts. The J gene is TRBJ2-3, the V gene TRBV5-1, with D unclear. Germline V gene lookup returns CDR1 SGHRS and CDR2 YFSETQ. The CDR3 extends over 11 amino acids. Deletions cut 6 bases from V and 5 bases from J, with 7 bases between. The CDR3 DNA is TGCGCCAGCACTCTAGAAGATACGCAGTATTTT. It is translated as CASTLEDTQYF.

The chain combines TRBV15 with TRBJ1-2; no definite D call. This CDR3 comprises 13 residues. Germline V gives CDR1 LNHNV, CDR2 YYDKDF (reference sequence). V was clipped by 0 bases and J by 4 bases, with 6 bases between them. The CDR3 here is CATSRDVVYGYTF. In nucleotides, the CDR3 is TGTGCCACCAGCAGAGATGTGGTCTATGGCTACACCTTC.

This chain links TRBV30 with TRBJ1-2, with 8 bases aligning to TRBD1. V shed 5 bases and J 0 bases; nucleotides not matched to a gene: 11. Germline V gene lookup returns CDR1 GTSNPN and CDR2 SVGIG (reference sequence). The CDR3 length is 16 residues. DNA for the CDR3: TGTGCCTGGGTCCTCCTACGGACAGGGTCTAACTATGGCTACACCTTC. Translating it yields CAWVLLRTGSNYGYTF.